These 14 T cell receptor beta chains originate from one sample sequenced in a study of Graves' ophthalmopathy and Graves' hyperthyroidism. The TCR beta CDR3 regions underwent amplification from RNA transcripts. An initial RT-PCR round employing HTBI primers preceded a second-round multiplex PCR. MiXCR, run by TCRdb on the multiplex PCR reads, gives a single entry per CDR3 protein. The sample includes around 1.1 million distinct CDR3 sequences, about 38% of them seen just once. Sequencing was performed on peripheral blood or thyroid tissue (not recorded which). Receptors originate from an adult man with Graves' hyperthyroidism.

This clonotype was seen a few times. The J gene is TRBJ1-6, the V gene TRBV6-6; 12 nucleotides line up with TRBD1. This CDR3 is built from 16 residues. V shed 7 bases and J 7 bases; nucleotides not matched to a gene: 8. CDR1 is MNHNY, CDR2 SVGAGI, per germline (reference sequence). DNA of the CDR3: TGTGCCAGCAACGACCGGGACAGGGGGCTAAATTCACCCCTCCACTTT. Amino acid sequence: CASNDRDRGLNSPLHF.

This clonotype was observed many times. This chain's CDR3 is CAISESKDGWETQYF. The CDR3 DNA sequence: TGTGCCATCAGTGAGTCTAAGGACGGGTGGGAGACCCAGTACTTC. This chain joins TRBV10-3 and TRBJ2-5, with D unclear. Trimming removed 0 bases from V and 5 bases from J, with 13 bases in between. This CDR3 spans 15 amino acids. The V gene's germline CDR1 is ENHRY and CDR2 SYGVKD.

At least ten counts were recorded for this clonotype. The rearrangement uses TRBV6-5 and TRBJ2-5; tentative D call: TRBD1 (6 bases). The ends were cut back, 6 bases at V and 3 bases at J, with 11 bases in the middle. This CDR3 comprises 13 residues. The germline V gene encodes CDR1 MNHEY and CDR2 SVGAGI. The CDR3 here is CASRQQGEETQYF. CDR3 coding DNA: TGTGCCAGCAGGCAACAGGGAGAAGAGACCCAGTACTTC.

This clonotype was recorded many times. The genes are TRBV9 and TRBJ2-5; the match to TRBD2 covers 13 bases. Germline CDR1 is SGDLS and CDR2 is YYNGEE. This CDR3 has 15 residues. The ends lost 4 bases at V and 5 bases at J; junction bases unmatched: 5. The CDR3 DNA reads TGTGCCAGCAGCTCAGGGACTAGCGGGATGGAGACCCAGTACTTC. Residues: CASSSGTSGMETQYF.

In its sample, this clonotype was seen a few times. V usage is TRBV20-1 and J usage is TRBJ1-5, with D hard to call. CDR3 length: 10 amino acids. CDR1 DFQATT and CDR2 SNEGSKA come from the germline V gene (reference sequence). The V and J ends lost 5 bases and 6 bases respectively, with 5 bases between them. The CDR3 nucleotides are TGCAGTGCTGGTACTCAGCCCCAGCATTTT. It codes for CSAGTQPQHF.

The CDR3: CSARVQRRGSNQPQHF. The CDR3 nucleotides read TGCAGTGCTAGGGTTCAACGCAGGGGTAGCAATCAGCCCCAGCATTTT. This sequence joins TRBV20-1 and TRBJ1-5, with TRBD1 as a possible D gene (6 bases). The CDR3 runs 16 residues. Germline CDR1 reads DFQATT; CDR2 reads SNEGSKA (reference sequence). The V gene lost 3 bases and the J gene lost 0 bases, with 15 bases spanning the gap.

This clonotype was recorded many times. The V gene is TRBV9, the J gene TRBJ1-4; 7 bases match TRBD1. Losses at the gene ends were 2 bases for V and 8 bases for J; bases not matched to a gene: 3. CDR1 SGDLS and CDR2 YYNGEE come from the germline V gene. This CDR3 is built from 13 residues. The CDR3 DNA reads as TGTGCCAGCAGCGTTGACAGGGACGAAAAACTGTTTTTT. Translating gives CASSVDRDEKLFF.

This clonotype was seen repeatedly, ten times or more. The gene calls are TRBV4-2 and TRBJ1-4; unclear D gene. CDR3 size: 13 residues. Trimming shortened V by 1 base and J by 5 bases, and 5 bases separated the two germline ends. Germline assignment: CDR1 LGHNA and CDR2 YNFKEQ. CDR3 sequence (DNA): TGTGCCAGCAGCCAAGGCGTAAATGAAAAACTGTTTTTT. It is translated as CASSQGVNEKLFF.

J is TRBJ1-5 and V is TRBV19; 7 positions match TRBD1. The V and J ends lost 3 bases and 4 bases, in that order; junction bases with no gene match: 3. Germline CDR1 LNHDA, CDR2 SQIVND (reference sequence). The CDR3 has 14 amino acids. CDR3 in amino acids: CASSIGTANQPQHF. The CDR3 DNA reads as TGTGCCAGTAGTATCGGGACAGCTAATCAGCCCCAGCATTTT. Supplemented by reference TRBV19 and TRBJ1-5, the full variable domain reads DGGITQSPKYLFRKEGQNVTLSCEQNLNHDAMYWYRQDPGQGLRLIYYSQIVNDFQKGDIAEGYSVSREKKESFPLTVTSAQKNPTAFYLCASSIGTANQPQHFGDGTRLSIL.

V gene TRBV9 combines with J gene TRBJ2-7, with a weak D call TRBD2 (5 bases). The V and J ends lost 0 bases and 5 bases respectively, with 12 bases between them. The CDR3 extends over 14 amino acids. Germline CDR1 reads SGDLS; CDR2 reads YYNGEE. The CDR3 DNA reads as TGTGCCAGCAGCGTAGACGGGGAAGGGAACGAGCAGTACTTC. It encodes CASSVDGEGNEQYF.

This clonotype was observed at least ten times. The CDR3 spells CSVVEGYAQYF. For the CDR3, the DNA is TGCAGCGTTGTCGAGGGGTACGCCCAGTACTTC. The V gene is TRBV29-1, the J gene TRBJ2-5; D is tentatively TRBD1 or TRBD2 (5 bases each). Germline-derived CDR1 and CDR2 are SQVTM and ANQGSEA. Deletions cut 4 bases from V and 9 bases from J, with 12 bases between. This CDR3 is built from 11 residues.

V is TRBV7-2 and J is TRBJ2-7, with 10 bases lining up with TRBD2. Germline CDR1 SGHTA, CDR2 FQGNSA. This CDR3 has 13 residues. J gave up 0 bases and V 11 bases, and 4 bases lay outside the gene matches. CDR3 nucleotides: TGTGCCCTTAGCGGGGGGAGCTCCTACGAGCAGTACTTC. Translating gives CALSGGSSYEQYF. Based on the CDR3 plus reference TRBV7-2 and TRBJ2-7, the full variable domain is GAGVSQSPSNKVTEKGKDVELRCDPISGHTALYWYRQSLGQGLEFLIYFQGNSAPDKSGLPSDRFSAERTGGSVSTLTIQRTQQEDSAVYLCALSGGSSYEQYFGPGTRLTVT.

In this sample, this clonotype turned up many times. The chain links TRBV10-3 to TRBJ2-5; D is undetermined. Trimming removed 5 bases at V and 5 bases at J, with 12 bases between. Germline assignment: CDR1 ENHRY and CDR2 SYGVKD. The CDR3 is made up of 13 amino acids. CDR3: CAISWQPRETQYF. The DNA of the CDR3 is TGTGCCATCAGTTGGCAGCCCCGGGAGACCCAGTACTTC.

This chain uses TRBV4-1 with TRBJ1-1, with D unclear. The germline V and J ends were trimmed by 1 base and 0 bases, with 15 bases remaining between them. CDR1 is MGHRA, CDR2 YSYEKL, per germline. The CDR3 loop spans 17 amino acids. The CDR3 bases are TGCGCCAGCAGCCAAGCCTCCTCGGGAGCCATGAACACTGAAGCTTTCTTT. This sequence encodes CASSQASSGAMNTEAFF.